This TCR beta chain was observed in a study of blood T cell repertoires in COVID-19. Study summary: The United States, Italy and Spain provided the acute and convalescent COVID-19 samples. Sources were T cells, B-cell-depleted T cells, or PBMCs; the material itself was cDNA or gDNA.

Deletions cut 0 bases from V and 7 bases from J, with 16 bases between. This CDR3 contains 16 residues. Germline CDR1 SGHTS, CDR2 YDEGEE. As processed by the authors: Reference gene primers were amplified, and this amplification served to estimate nucleated cell counts. Here immunoSEQ multiplex PCR was the method, and the copy in TCRdb shows in-frame clones only, minus some. For V, J and clone size, that table is used; D and trimming come from the DNA. The data contain 150,000 to 160,000 clones, about four fifths of them singletons. The clonotype originates from a man aged 55-75 years with acute or convalescent COVID-19. The sequenced sample consisted of peripheral blood. The V call is TRBV5-8, the J call TRBJ2-2; perhaps TRBD2 as D (6 bases). CDR3 loop: CASSLVFPSRGGELFF. The CDR3 region has the DNA TGTGCCAGCAGCTTGGTCTTTCCATCGCGGGGCGGGGAGCTGTTTTTT.